The entry below gives a single T cell receptor (beta chain) sequence along with its context. Its specificity is unknown. At one boundary the junction diverges from the germline segment, which might be a read error. This sample was included in a study of read filtering for tumor transcriptome and immune sequencing. Looking at the study overall: Among patients, approximately 17 were male and some 15 female, aged about 47 to 80 (mean around 61). TCR-mapped reads were about 3.5 to 10.27 million with IR-seq versus roughly 85 to 1,400 with RNA-seq. General study results and limits: Roughly 82% of IR-seq clonotypes had a single read, yet these held about 3.5% of reads.

From germline, CDR1 is SGHAT and CDR2 FQNNGV. The CDR3 extends over 16 amino acids. Molecular barcoded adaptors covering alpha/delta and beta/gamma chains were used on around 400 ng RNA. TCRdb processed the reads anew with MiXCR; each CDR3 protein has one entry. The sample lists approximately 65,000 distinct CDR3 sequences, approximately 14% occurring once. Sampling of bone marrow took place during active disease in every patient. The chain is built from TRBV11-2 and TRBJ2-1; 9 bases map to TRBD2. Sequencing used a population of CD138-negative cells sorted from bone marrow. The clonotype comes from a donor aged 40 or older with multiple myeloma. The CDR3 bases are TGCGCCAGCAGCCAGCAAGGGACTAGCCTGAACAATGAGCAGTTCTTC. Translating it yields CASSQQGTSLNNEQFF.